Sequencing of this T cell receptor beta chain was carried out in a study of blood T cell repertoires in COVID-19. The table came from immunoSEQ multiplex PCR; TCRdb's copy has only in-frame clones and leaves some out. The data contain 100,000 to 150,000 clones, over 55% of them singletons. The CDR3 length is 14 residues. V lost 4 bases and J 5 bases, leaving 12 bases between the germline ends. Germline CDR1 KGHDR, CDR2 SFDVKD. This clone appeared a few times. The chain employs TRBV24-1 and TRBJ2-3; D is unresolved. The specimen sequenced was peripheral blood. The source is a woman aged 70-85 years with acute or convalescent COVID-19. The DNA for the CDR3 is TGTGCCACCAGTGACCCCCTTACTAAAGATACGCAGTATTTT. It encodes CATSDPLTKDTQYF.